The 20 T cell receptor beta chains reported below all come from one sample, sequenced in a study of OX40 agonist ivuxolimab in advanced cancers. This table comes from immunoSEQ multiplex PCR, and its TCRdb copy is limited to in-frame clones, with some not included. There are over 40,000 clones in the sample; less than 90% occur only once, and about 6.8% lies in the top ten. The specimen comprised CD4+ or CD8+ T cells sorted from blood, sampled in a trial of the OX40 agonist ivuxolimab. The receptors come from an adult with an advanced solid tumor such as melanoma, head and neck, liver or kidney cancer.

J is TRBJ2-6 and V is TRBV30; the D is unclear. Germline V CDR1 and CDR2: GTSNPN, SVGIG (reference sequence). V shed 0 bases and J shed 3 bases, with 3 bases lying between them. This CDR3 contains 13 residues. CDR3 amino acids: CAWSVGGANVLTF. CDR3 nucleotides: TGTGCCTGGAGTGTAGGTGGGGCCAACGTCCTGACTTTC.

CDR3 loop: CASSLWASSYEQYF. The CDR3 DNA is TGTGCCAGCAGTTTGTGGGCGTCTTCCTACGAGCAGTACTTC. The rearrangement joins TRBV28 to TRBJ2-7; D gene uncertain. The CDR3 totals 14 residues. The ends were cut back, 3 bases at V and 1 base at J, with 10 bases in the middle. Looked up from germline, CDR1 is MDHEN and CDR2 is SYDVKM.

The chain links TRBV7-9 to TRBJ2-4; D not certain. This CDR3 has 14 residues. V was clipped by 1 base and J by 2 bases, with 6 bases between them. Germline V gives CDR1 SEHNR, CDR2 FQNEAQ (reference sequence). The CDR3 DNA follows: TGTGCCAGCAGCTTAGGTGGATCCAAAAACATTCAGTACTTC. Its translation: CASSLGGSKNIQYF.

J is TRBJ2-7 and V is TRBV27, with D perhaps matching TRBD1 (8 bases). V was cut by 8 bases and J by 4 bases, with 18 bases left in between. The CDR3 loop spans 14 amino acids. Per the germline V gene, CDR1 is MNHEY and CDR2 is SMNVEV (reference sequence). This chain's CDR3 is CASWTGTKPYEQYF. The CDR3 DNA reads as TGTGCCAGCTGGACAGGGACTAAACCTTACGAGCAGTACTTC.

The chain carries TRBV7-2 and TRBJ1-6; tentative D call: TRBD1 (5 bases). Trimming shortened V by 5 bases and J by 5 bases, and 13 bases separated the two germline ends. The CDR3 loop spans 15 amino acids. Germline CDR1 reads SGHTA; CDR2 reads FQGNSA. The CDR3 loop is CASSTSGGNNSPLHF. In nucleotides, the CDR3 is TGTGCCAGCAGCACCTCCGGGGGGAATAATTCACCCCTCCACTTT.

This clone was seen a few times. This chain joins TRBV19 and TRBJ1-1, with TRBD1 as a possible D gene (5 bases). The CDR3 consists of 15 residues. CDR1 is LNHDA and CDR2 is SQIVND in the germline V gene (reference sequence). Trimming pared 3 bases from V and 2 bases from J, leaving 13 bases between. The CDR3 here is CASSIPRVGNTEAFF. The CDR3 DNA follows: TGTGCCAGTAGTATTCCCAGGGTGGGAAACACTGAAGCTTTCTTT.

This chain links TRBV19 with TRBJ1-6; 8 nucleotides match TRBD1. CDR3 length: 14 residues. V lost 6 bases and J lost 7; bases outside the gene matches: 5. CDR1 LNHDA and CDR2 SQIVND come from the germline V gene (reference sequence). The CDR3 region has the DNA TGTGCCAGTAGACCCCCAGGGGGCAATTCACCCCTCCACTTT. This sequence encodes CASRPPGGNSPLHF.

The J gene is TRBJ1-2, the V gene TRBV7-2, with D possibly TRBD1 on 5 matching bases. The germline V gene encodes CDR1 SGHTA and CDR2 FQGNSA. V lost 1 base to trimming and J lost 2 bases, with 11 bases between them. This CDR3 has 15 amino acids. CDR3 region: CASSLDGAGNYGYTF. DNA for the CDR3: TGTGCCAGCAGCTTAGATGGGGCAGGGAACTATGGCTACACCTTC.

This clone was detected a few times. V and J are TRBV6-1 and TRBJ1-5; D is unresolved. Trimming stripped 3 bases from V and 5 bases from J, with 8 bases between. The CDR3 is 13 residues long. Germline CDR1 reads MNHNS; CDR2 reads SASEGT. Written as DNA, the CDR3 is TGTGCCAGCAGTGAGGCTGCTTATCAGCCCCAGCATTTT. The encoded protein is CASSEAAYQPQHF.

V is TRBV20-1 and J is TRBJ2-1, with no clear D. The germline V gene encodes CDR1 DFQATT and CDR2 SNEGSKA (reference sequence). The CDR3 is made up of 10 amino acids. V lost 8 bases to trimming and J lost 9 bases, with 11 bases between them. The CDR3, as DNA: TGCAGTCCATTAGCTGCTGAGCAGTTCTTC. Translation: CSPLAAEQFF.

The CDR3 bases are TGTGCCAGTACTTCCGGGACAGGGATCTCCGAGCAGTACTTC. It is translated as CASTSGTGISEQYF. The V gene is TRBV19, the J gene TRBJ2-7, with 9 positions matching TRBD1. This CDR3 is 14 amino acids long. J gave up 6 bases and V 7 bases, and 10 bases lay outside the gene matches. Germline V gives CDR1 LNHDA, CDR2 SQIVND (reference sequence).

The chain recombines TRBV7-9 with TRBJ2-3; a possible D gene is TRBD2 (6 bases). V shed 3 bases and J shed 2 bases, with 12 bases lying between them. The CDR3 sequence is 15 residues long. Germline lookup yields CDR1 SEHNR and CDR2 FQNEAQ (reference sequence). This chain's CDR3 is CASSFSGLTTDTQYF. The CDR3, as DNA: TGTGCCAGCAGCTTCTCCGGACTAACCACAGATACGCAGTATTTT.

This chain links TRBV6-6 with TRBJ2-1, with 11 bases aligning to TRBD2. With 8 bases clipped from V and 3 bases from J, the junction kept 6 bases outside the gene matches. Germline V gene sequence: CDR1 MNHNY, CDR2 SVGAGI (reference sequence). The CDR3 totals 15 residues. The DNA for the CDR3 is TGTGCCAGCCGAGAACTAGCGGGAGACTACAATGAGCAGTTCTTC. This codes for CASRELAGDYNEQFF.

This clone appeared a single time. The chain is built from TRBV5-1 and TRBJ2-1; D might be TRBD1 (6 bases). Germline CDR1 is SGHRS and CDR2 is YFSETQ. The CDR3 length is 15 residues. Trimming took off 3 bases at V and 9 bases at J, with 19 bases between the two ends. CDR3 DNA sequence: TGCGCCAGCAGCTGGACGACAGGATCGGCTGGTGAGCAGTTCTTC. It translates to CASSWTTGSAGEQFF.

V is TRBV7-9 and J is TRBJ2-7, with D uncertain. Germline V lookup: CDR1 SEHNR, CDR2 FQNEAQ (reference sequence). V was trimmed by 1 base and J by 6 bases, leaving 10 bases between them. The CDR3 consists of 13 residues. The CDR3 reads CASSLGAVGEQYF. The CDR3 DNA sequence: TGTGCCAGCAGCTTAGGGGCAGTCGGCGAGCAGTACTTC.

The rearrangement uses TRBV4-2 and TRBJ2-7, with 12 bases aligning to TRBD2. Trimming cost V 5 bases and J 5 bases; bases outside gene matches: 4. Germline lookup yields CDR1 LGHNA and CDR2 YNFKEQ. This CDR3 is 14 amino acids long. CDR3 loop: CASSSWTSGNEQYF. CDR3 DNA: TGTGCCAGCAGCTCCTGGACTAGCGGGAACGAGCAGTACTTC.

This chain connects TRBV19 to TRBJ2-7, with TRBD1 matching over 8 bases. Germline CDR1 reads LNHDA; CDR2 reads SQIVND (reference sequence). V was clipped by 3 bases and J by 3 bases; unmatched bases: 4. This CDR3 is 14 amino acids long. The CDR3 region has the DNA TGTGCCAGTAGTATTTGGGACAGGTTCTACGAGCAGTACTTC. Amino acids: CASSIWDRFYEQYF.

The chain has TRBV4-2 and TRBJ2-7, with TRBD1 as a possible D gene (6 bases). The CDR3 has 16 amino acids. V was pared by 2 bases and J by 3 bases, with 17 bases between. CDR1 and CDR2 (germline): LGHNA, YNFKEQ. This CDR3 reads CASSQMVGDTFYEQYF. The CDR3 DNA is TGTGCCAGCAGCCAAATGGTGGGGGACACCTTCTACGAGCAGTACTTC.

V and J are TRBV7-9 and TRBJ2-3; D call uncertain. Germline-derived CDR1 and CDR2 are SEHNR and FQNEAQ (reference sequence). The CDR3 extends over 14 amino acids. Trimming shortened V by 4 bases and J by 2 bases, and 10 bases separated the two germline ends. As DNA, the CDR3 is TGTGCCAGCAGCTCGGTGACAACCACAGATACGCAGTATTTT. Protein sequence: CASSSVTTTDTQYF.

V gene TRBV5-5 combines with J gene TRBJ2-4; 8 nucleotides match TRBD1. J gave up 0 bases and V 2 bases, and 7 bases lay outside the gene matches. Germline V CDR1 and CDR2: SGHKS, YYEKEE (reference sequence). The CDR3 extends over 17 amino acids. For the CDR3, the DNA is TGTGCCAGCAGCTTATGGGGGACAGGAAAAGCCAAAAACATTCAGTACTTC. Translation gives CASSLWGTGKAKNIQYF.